These 30 T cell receptor beta chains were sequenced from one sample in a study of PD-1 blockade in mismatch repair-deficient tumors. The method was immunoSEQ multiplex PCR; TCRdb's version includes in-frame clones alone and lacks a portion of them. Among some 97,000 clones listed, over 65% were seen once. The starting material was peripheral blood, obtained roughly 36 weeks after starting pembrolizumab. The receptors were gathered from an adult with mismatch repair-deficient cancer.

The genes are TRBV7-3 and TRBJ2-7; weak D call: TRBD1 (5 bases). The V end lost 2 bases, the J end lost 5 bases, and 16 bases lay between the germline ends. Germline values: CDR1 SGHTA, CDR2 FQGTGA. The CDR3 sequence is 15 residues long. CDR3 sequence reads: CASSLAASGFHEQYF. The CDR3 DNA reads as TGTGCCAGCAGCTTAGCTGCGTCAGGGTTCCACGAGCAGTACTTC.

The chain has TRBV7-9 and TRBJ1-2; TRBD1 might be the D (5 bases). Germline assignment: CDR1 SEHNR and CDR2 FQNEAQ (reference sequence). CDR3 length: 13 residues. V lost 5 bases to trimming and J lost 1 base, with 8 bases between them. CDR3 coding DNA: TGTGCCAGCAGCCGACAGATTAACTATGGCTACACCTTC. Translated: CASSRQINYGYTF. Based on the CDR3 plus reference TRBV7-9 and TRBJ1-2, the full variable domain is DTGVSQNPRHKITKRGQNVTFRCDPISEHNRLYWYRQTLGQGPEFLTYFQNEAQLEKSRLLSDRFSAERPKGSFSTLEIQRTEQGDSAMYLCASSRQINYGYTFGSGTRLTVV.

This clone was seen a few times. The genes are TRBV14 and TRBJ1-3; D uncertain. This CDR3 has 13 residues. Trimming took off 4 bases at V and 4 bases at J, with 8 bases between the two ends. CDR1 SGHDN and CDR2 FVKESK come from the germline V gene. DNA for the CDR3: TGTGCCAGCAGCCCCGTGGCCGGAAACACCATATATTTT. Encoded protein: CASSPVAGNTIYF.

The V call is TRBV5-4, the J call TRBJ2-3; tentatively, D is TRBD1 or TRBD2 (5 bases each). The germline V gene encodes CDR1 SGHNT and CDR2 YYREEE (reference sequence). Between the trimmed V and J ends, which lost 0 bases and 6 bases, there was a span of 14 bases. The CDR3 has 15 residues. The CDR3 DNA sequence: TGTGCCAGCAGCTTGGTGCCTCTAGGGACCGATACGCAGTATTTT. Its protein is CASSLVPLGTDTQYF.

The chain couples TRBV5-1 to TRBJ2-1, with D possibly matching TRBD2 (6 bases). The germline gives CDR1 SGHRS, CDR2 YFSETQ. The CDR3 is 15 amino acids. V was pared by 0 bases and J by 4 bases, with 11 bases between. The CDR3 nucleotides read TGCGCCAGCAGCTTGGTTAGCGGAAATTACAATGAGCAGTTCTTC. It encodes CASSLVSGNYNEQFF.

The chain is built from TRBV7-2 and TRBJ1-2, with a weak D call TRBD1 (6 bases). The CDR3 extends over 14 amino acids. The germline V and J ends were trimmed by 1 base and 3 bases, with 9 bases remaining between them. Germline V CDR1 and CDR2: SGHTA, FQGNSA. CDR3 in DNA: TGTGCCAGCAGCTTAGAAGCAGGGGACTATGGCTACACCTTC. Protein sequence: CASSLEAGDYGYTF.

The chain combines TRBV4-1 with TRBJ1-4; D ambiguous. The CDR3 contains 13 residues. Germline assignment: CDR1 MGHRA and CDR2 YSYEKL. Trimming cost V 4 bases and J 7 bases, with 10 bases left between them. CDR3 amino acids: CASSPLGIEKLFF. The CDR3 DNA reads as TGCGCCAGCAGCCCCCTAGGAATTGAAAAACTGTTTTTT.

The genes are TRBV29-1 and TRBJ2-1; weak D call: TRBD1 (6 bases). V lost 7 bases and J 8 bases, leaving 21 bases between the germline ends. This CDR3 comprises 14 residues. The germline V gene encodes CDR1 SQVTM and CDR2 ANQGSEA. The CDR3 protein is CSANRDVWVDEQFF. Here the CDR3 DNA reads TGCAGCGCCAACAGGGATGTTTGGGTCGATGAGCAGTTCTTC.

This rearrangement joins TRBV7-3 to TRBJ1-2, with a possible D match to TRBD1 (6 bases). Trimming removed 4 bases from V and 8 bases from J, with 14 bases in between. Germline-derived CDR1 and CDR2 are SGHTA and FQGTGA. The length of the CDR3 is 13 residues. In DNA, the CDR3 is TGTGCCAGCAGCTCGTCAAACACAGGGGGCTACACCTTC. Translating gives CASSSSNTGGYTF.

This chain uses TRBV5-4 with TRBJ1-6; D perhaps matches TRBD1 (5 bases). Germline lookup yields CDR1 SGHNT and CDR2 YYREEE (reference sequence). Trimming stripped 4 bases from V and 7 bases from J, with 12 bases between. The CDR3 contains 14 residues. The CDR3 region is CASSPGRLNSPLHF. CDR3 sequence (DNA): TGTGCCAGCAGCCCGGGACGCTTGAATTCACCCCTCCACTTT.

V usage is TRBV19 and J usage is TRBJ1-4, with a tentative D call TRBD1 (5 bases). Germline CDR1 and CDR2: LNHDA and SQIVND (reference sequence). V lost 3 bases and J lost 8, with 10 bases in between. This CDR3 has 13 amino acids. This CDR3 is CASSIHKGEKLFF. The CDR3 region has the DNA TGTGCCAGTAGTATCCACAAGGGGGAAAAACTGTTTTTT.

Only a few counts were recorded for this clone. The chain is built from TRBV6-6 and TRBJ2-7; the D gene is possibly TRBD1 (5 bases). The CDR3 totals 14 residues. CDR1 and CDR2 (germline): MNHNY, SVGAGI (reference sequence). V dropped 4 bases and J dropped 0 bases, with 10 bases sitting between them. CDR3 in amino acids: CASSLMQGSYEQYF. The CDR3, as DNA: TGTGCCAGCAGTTTAATGCAGGGCTCCTACGAGCAGTACTTC.

This chain uses TRBV6-1 with TRBJ2-7; 7 positions match TRBD2. The CDR3 consists of 15 residues. Germline CDR1 reads MNHNS; CDR2 reads SASEGT. The J segment lost 0 bases and the V segment lost 2 bases, leaving 4 bases of the junction unmatched. CDR3 sequence (DNA): TGTGCCAGCAGTGAATCTAGCGGCCCCTCCTACGAGCAGTACTTC. It is translated as CASSESSGPSYEQYF.

In this sample, this clone turned up a few times. The rearrangement uses TRBV9 and TRBJ1-1; D may be TRBD1 (5 bases). The CDR3 runs to 15 residues. V dropped 0 bases and J dropped 3 bases, with 12 bases sitting between them. Germline CDR1 is SGDLS and CDR2 is YYNGEE. The CDR3 nucleotides are TGTGCCAGCAGCGTAGCCGGGACGGCCTACACTGAAGCTTTCTTT. Its translation is CASSVAGTAYTEAFF.

The genes are TRBV7-2 and TRBJ2-5; TRBD1 might be the D (6 bases). Trimming left V 4 bases short and J 1 base short, with 16 bases between. The germline CDR1 and CDR2 sequences are SGHTA and FQGNSA. The length of the CDR3 is 16 residues. The CDR3 spells CASSSGQWHLQETQYF. The CDR3 DNA reads TGTGCCAGCAGCTCAGGACAGTGGCACCTCCAAGAGACCCAGTACTTC. The variable domain in full, completed from reference TRBV7-2 and TRBJ2-5, reads GAGVSQSPSNKVTEKGKDVELRCDPISGHTALYWYRQSLGQGLEFLIYFQGNSAPDKSGLPSDRFSAERTGGSVSTLTIQRTQQEDSAVYLCASSSGQWHLQETQYFGPGTRLLVL.

This sequence joins TRBV30 and TRBJ1-3; D not resolved. CDR3 length equals 14 residues. Germline CDR1 GTSNPN, CDR2 SVGIG (reference sequence). Trimming took off 0 bases at V and 0 bases at J, with 6 bases between the two ends. The CDR3 loop reads CAWSVAASGNTIYF. CDR3 nucleotide sequence: TGTGCCTGGAGTGTGGCAGCCTCTGGAAACACCATATATTTT.

V is TRBV28 and J is TRBJ1-2; no clear D gene. The V and J ends lost 2 bases and 4 bases respectively, with 11 bases between them. Germline CDR1 and CDR2: MDHEN and SYDVKM. The CDR3 sequence is 14 residues long. DNA for the CDR3: TGTGCCAGCAGTTTACCCTATTCCCCCTATGGCTACACCTTC. This codes for CASSLPYSPYGYTF.

For the CDR3, the DNA is TGTGCTAGTGGTTTGGGACAGGGATACGAGCAGTACTTC. Its protein is CASGLGQGYEQYF. The gene calls are TRBV12-5 and TRBJ2-7; TRBD1 matches at 7 bases. Trimming cost V 1 base and J 4 bases; bases outside gene matches: 1. CDR3 length: 13 residues. Germline V gives CDR1 LGHNT, CDR2 FRNRAP.

This clone was counted once. This sequence joins TRBV6-5 and TRBJ2-1, with 10 bases matching TRBD2. The CDR3 covers 16 residues. Losses at the gene ends were 0 bases for V and 9 bases for J; bases not matched to a gene: 8. Germline V CDR1 and CDR2: MNHEY, SVGAGI. This CDR3 reads CASSYSPLAGVSEQFF. The CDR3 DNA follows: TGTGCCAGCAGTTACTCGCCCCTAGCGGGAGTTAGTGAGCAGTTCTTC.

This clone has only a few counts. The chain joins TRBV6-6 to TRBJ1-2; tentative D call: TRBD1 (5 bases). The CDR3 contains 16 residues. Germline CDR1 is MNHNY and CDR2 is SVGAGI (reference sequence). The V gene lost 4 bases and the J gene lost 4 bases, with 19 bases spanning the gap. The DNA of the CDR3 is TGTGCCAGCAGTTCCAAATTGGGGCCCCACCTCTATGGCTACACCTTC. Translated: CASSSKLGPHLYGYTF.

The chain couples TRBV29-1 to TRBJ1-1; D is undetermined. Trimming removed 4 bases at V and 2 bases at J, with 5 bases between. Germline V CDR1 and CDR2: SQVTM, ANQGSEA. This CDR3 is 11 amino acids long. CDR3 nucleotide sequence: TGCAGCGTTGTAGGAAACACTGAAGCTTTCTTT. This translates into CSVVGNTEAFF.

The chain links TRBV27 to TRBJ2-7, with D possibly TRBD1 on 5 matching bases. Trimming took 6 bases from V and 5 from J, leaving 17 bases between them. The CDR3 covers 14 residues. Per germline, CDR1 MNHEY and CDR2 SMNVEV (reference sequence). In nucleotides, the CDR3 is TGTGCCAGCAGGCAGACAGAAGCCGAGAACGAGCAGTACTTC. It encodes CASRQTEAENEQYF.

J is TRBJ2-1 and V is TRBV29-1; TRBD1 matches 10 bases. Germline V gives CDR1 SQVTM, CDR2 ANQGSEA. The CDR3 runs 14 residues. The V segment lost 7 bases and the J segment 5 bases; nucleotides outside the gene matches: 8. The CDR3 sequence is CSGTGQGYDNEQFF. CDR3 coding DNA: TGCAGCGGAACGGGACAGGGGTACGACAATGAGCAGTTCTTC.

About this clone: The junction differs from germline at one of its ends, possibly a read error. The rearrangement uses TRBV7-7 and TRBJ2-7, with D tentatively TRBD2 (5 bases). Germline V CDR1 and CDR2: SSHAT, FNYEAQ (reference sequence). There are 13 residues in the CDR3. CDR3 residues: CASSLVLAHEQYF. The CDR3 bases are TGTGCTAGCAGCTTAGTCCTAGCTCACGAGCAGTACTTC.

V gene TRBV10-3 combines with J gene TRBJ2-1, with a weak D call TRBD2 (5 bases). Germline loops: CDR1 ENHRY, CDR2 SYGVKD. The CDR3 has 14 residues. V gave up 11 bases and J gave up 5 bases, with 19 bases separating them. DNA of the CDR3: TGTGCCGCCTCGGTTGGGGAGCCGAACAATGAGCAGTTCTTC. It codes for CAASVGEPNNEQFF.

This chain connects TRBV19 to TRBJ2-2; the match to TRBD1 covers 12 bases. The CDR3 totals 18 residues. The junction had 7 bases not matched to a gene; V was cut back by 1 base and J by 4 bases. Germline V lookup: CDR1 LNHDA, CDR2 SQIVND (reference sequence). The CDR3 DNA is TGTGCCAGTAGTATAGGCCCGGGACAGGGGGCTGGCACCGGGGAGCTGTTTTTT. Amino acids: CASSIGPGQGAGTGELFF.

This sequence joins TRBV7-6 and TRBJ1-2; 7 bases are a match to TRBD1. J gave up 4 bases and V 1 base, and 9 bases lay outside the gene matches. The CDR3 covers 16 residues. The germline gives CDR1 SGHVS, CDR2 FNYEAQ. The CDR3 reads CASSLGTGEGAYGYTF. Here the CDR3 DNA reads TGTGCCAGCAGCTTAGGTACAGGGGAAGGGGCCTATGGCTACACCTTC.

The rearrangement uses TRBV6-6 and TRBJ1-4; 7 nucleotides align to TRBD1. The length of the CDR3 is 14 residues. With V trimmed by 5 bases and J by 7 bases, 7 bases remained unmatched. Germline CDR1 and CDR2: MNHNY and SVGAGI (reference sequence). DNA of the CDR3: TGTGCCAGCAGTCCGGGACAGCCCATTGAAAAACTGTTTTTT. It yields the protein CASSPGQPIEKLFF.

This chain links TRBV19 with TRBJ1-5; D possibly corresponds to TRBD1 (5 bases). CDR1 is LNHDA and CDR2 is SQIVND in the germline V gene (reference sequence). CDR3 size: 12 residues. Trimming left V 5 bases short and J 4 bases short, with 6 bases between. The CDR3 bases are TGTGCCAGTAGTTGGGGGAATCAGCCCCAGCATTTT. It translates to CASSWGNQPQHF. The whole variable domain, filled in from reference TRBV19 and TRBJ1-5, reads DGGITQSPKYLFRKEGQNVTLSCEQNLNHDAMYWYRQDPGQGLRLIYYSQIVNDFQKGDIAEGYSVSREKKESFPLTVTSAQKNPTAFYLCASSWGNQPQHFGDGTRLSIL.

The V and J genes are TRBV2 and TRBJ1-1, with 8 bases matching TRBD1. V shed 5 bases and J 3 bases; nucleotides not matched to a gene: 5. CDR1 is SNHLY and CDR2 is FYNNEI in the germline V gene. This CDR3 is 14 amino acids long. The CDR3 is CASSNRGRDTEAFF. The CDR3 DNA follows: TGTGCCAGCAGTAACAGGGGGAGGGACACTGAAGCTTTCTTT. Combining the CDR3 with reference TRBV2 and TRBJ1-1 gives the whole variable domain EPEVTQTPSHQVTQMGQEVILRCVPISNHLYFYWYRQILGQKVEFLVSFYNNEISEKSEIFDDQFSVERPDGSNFTLKIRSTKLEDSAMYFCASSNRGRDTEAFFGQGTRLTVV.